This TCR beta chain stems from a study of blood T cell repertoires in COVID-19. Study background: The United States, Italy and Spain supplied acute and convalescent COVID-19 samples.

Seattle patient enrollment occurred during active infection, with longitudinal follow-up thereafter. Germline values: CDR1 SNHLY, CDR2 FYNNEI. V was trimmed by 8 bases and J by 7 bases, leaving 14 bases between them. This CDR3 region has 12 residues. Only in-frame clones appear in the TCRdb table, and some are missing; sequencing was by immunoSEQ multiplex PCR. The sample carries 100,000 to 150,000 clones, about 89% recorded once. The clonotype originates from a man aged 60-69 years with COVID-19, enrolled during active disease. Input material: peripheral blood. This chain links TRBV2 with TRBJ1-2, with D possibly TRBD1 on 6 matching bases. CDR3 loop: CASHREGTGYTF. In DNA, the CDR3 is TGTGCCAGCCACAGGGAAGGGACTGGCTACACCTTC.